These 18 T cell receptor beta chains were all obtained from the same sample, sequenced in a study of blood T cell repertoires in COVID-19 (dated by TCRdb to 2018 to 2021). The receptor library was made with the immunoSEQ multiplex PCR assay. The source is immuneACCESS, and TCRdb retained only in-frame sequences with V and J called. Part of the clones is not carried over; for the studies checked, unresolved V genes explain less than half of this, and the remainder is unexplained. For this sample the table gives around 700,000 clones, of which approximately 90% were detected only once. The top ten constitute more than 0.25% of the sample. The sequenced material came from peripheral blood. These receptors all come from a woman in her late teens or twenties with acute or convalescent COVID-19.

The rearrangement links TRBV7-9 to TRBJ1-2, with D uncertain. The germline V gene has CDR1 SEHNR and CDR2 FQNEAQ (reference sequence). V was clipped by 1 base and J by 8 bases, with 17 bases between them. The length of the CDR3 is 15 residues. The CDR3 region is CASSLETGTMVGYTF. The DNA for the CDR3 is TGTGCCAGCAGCTTAGAGACGGGAACTATGGTGGGCTACACCTTC.

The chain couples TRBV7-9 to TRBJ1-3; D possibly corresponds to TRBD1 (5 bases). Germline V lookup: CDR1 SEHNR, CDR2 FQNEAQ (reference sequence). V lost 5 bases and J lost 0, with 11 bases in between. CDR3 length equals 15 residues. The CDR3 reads CASSLDTYSGNTIYF. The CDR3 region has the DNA TGTGCCAGCAGCCTGGACACTTACTCTGGAAACACCATATATTTT.

CDR3: CASSYTGNSNQPQHF. CDR3 bases: TGTGCCAGCAGTTACACAGGGAATAGCAATCAGCCCCAGCATTTT. The chain is built from TRBV27 and TRBJ1-5; TRBD1 is a possible D gene (6 bases). Germline CDR1 is MNHEY and CDR2 is SMNVEV (reference sequence). This CDR3 has 15 residues. V was clipped by 4 bases and J by 0 bases, with 10 bases between them.

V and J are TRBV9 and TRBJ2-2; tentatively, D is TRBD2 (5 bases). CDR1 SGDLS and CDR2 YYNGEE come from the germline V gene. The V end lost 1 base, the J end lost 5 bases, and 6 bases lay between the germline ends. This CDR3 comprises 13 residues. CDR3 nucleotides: TGTGCCAGCAGCGTAACTAGGACCGGGGAGCTGTTTTTT. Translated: CASSVTRTGELFF.

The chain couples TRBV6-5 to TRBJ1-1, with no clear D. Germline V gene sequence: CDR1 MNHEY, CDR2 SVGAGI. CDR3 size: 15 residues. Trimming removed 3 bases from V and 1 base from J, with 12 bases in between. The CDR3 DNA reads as TGTGCCAGCAGTTATGGGGTGGAGGAGAACACTGAAGCTTTCTTT. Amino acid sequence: CASSYGVEENTEAFF.

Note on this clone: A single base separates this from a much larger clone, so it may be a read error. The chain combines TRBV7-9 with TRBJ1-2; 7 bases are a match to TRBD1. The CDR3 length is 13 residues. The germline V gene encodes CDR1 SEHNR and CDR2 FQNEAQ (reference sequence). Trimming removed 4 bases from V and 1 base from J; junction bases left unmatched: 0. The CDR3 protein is CASSWDSNYGYTF. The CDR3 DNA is TGTGCCAGCAGCTGGGACAGTAACTATGGCTACACCTTC.

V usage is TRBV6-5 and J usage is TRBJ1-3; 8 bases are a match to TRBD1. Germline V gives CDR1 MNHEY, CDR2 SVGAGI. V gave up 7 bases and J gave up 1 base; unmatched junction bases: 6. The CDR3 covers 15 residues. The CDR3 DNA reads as TGTGCCAGCACCGGACAGGGACGATCTGGAAACACCATATATTTT. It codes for CASTGQGRSGNTIYF.

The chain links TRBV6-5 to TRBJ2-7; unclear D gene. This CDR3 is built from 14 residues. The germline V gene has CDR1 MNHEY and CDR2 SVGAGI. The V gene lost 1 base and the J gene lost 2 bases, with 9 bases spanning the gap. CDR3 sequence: CASSYFPGPYEQYF. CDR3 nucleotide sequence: TGTGCCAGCAGTTACTTTCCAGGTCCCTACGAGCAGTACTTC.

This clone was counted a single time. As DNA, the CDR3 is TGTGCCAGCAGCTTACGGGTTGGGGCTAGCGGGGGGGACACAGATACGCAGTATTTT. It codes for CASSLRVGASGGDTDTQYF. This chain links TRBV7-2 with TRBJ2-3, with TRBD2 matching 12 bases. Per the germline V gene, CDR1 is SGHTA and CDR2 is FQGNSA. V lost 2 bases and J lost 2; bases outside the gene matches: 11. There are 19 residues in the CDR3. Combining the CDR3 with reference TRBV7-2 and TRBJ2-3 gives the whole variable domain GAGVSQSPSNKVTEKGKDVELRCDPISGHTALYWYRQSLGQGLEFLIYFQGNSAPDKSGLPSDRFSAERTGGSVSTLTIQRTQQEDSAVYLCASSLRVGASGGDTDTQYFGPGTRLTVL.

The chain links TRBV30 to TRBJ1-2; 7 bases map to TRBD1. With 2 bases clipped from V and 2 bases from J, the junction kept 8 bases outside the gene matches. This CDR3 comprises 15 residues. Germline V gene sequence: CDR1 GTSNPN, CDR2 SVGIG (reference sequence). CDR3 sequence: CAWSPGTVLNYGYTF. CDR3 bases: TGTGCCTGGAGTCCCGGGACAGTACTAAACTATGGCTACACCTTC. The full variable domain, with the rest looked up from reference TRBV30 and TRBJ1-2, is SQTIHQWPATLVQPVGSPLSLECTVEGTSNPNLYWYRQAAGRGLQLLFYSVGIGQISSEVPQNLSASRPQDRQFILSSKKLLLSDSGFYLCAWSPGTVLNYGYTFGSGTRLTVV.

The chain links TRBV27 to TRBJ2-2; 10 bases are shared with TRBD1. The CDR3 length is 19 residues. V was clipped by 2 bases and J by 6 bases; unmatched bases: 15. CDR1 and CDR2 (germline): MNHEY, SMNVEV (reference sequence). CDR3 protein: CASSLSGWGTGAVAGELFF. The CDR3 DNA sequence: TGTGCCAGCAGTTTAAGTGGGTGGGGGACAGGGGCTGTAGCCGGGGAGCTGTTTTTT.

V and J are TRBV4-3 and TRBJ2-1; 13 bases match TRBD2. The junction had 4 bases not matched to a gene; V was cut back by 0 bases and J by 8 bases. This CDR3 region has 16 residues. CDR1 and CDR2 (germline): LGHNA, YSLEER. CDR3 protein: CASSQDATSGGDEQFF. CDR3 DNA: TGCGCCAGCAGCCAAGATGCAACTAGCGGGGGGGATGAGCAGTTCTTC.

CDR3 DNA sequence: TGTGCCAGCAGTACACTCCCGGACAGCCCATCCTACGAGCAGTACTTC. This codes for CASSTLPDSPSYEQYF. This chain links TRBV28 with TRBJ2-7; possibly TRBD1 for D (6 bases). Germline values: CDR1 MDHEN, CDR2 SYDVKM. Trimming removed 5 bases at V and 1 base at J, with 18 bases between. The CDR3 contains 16 residues.

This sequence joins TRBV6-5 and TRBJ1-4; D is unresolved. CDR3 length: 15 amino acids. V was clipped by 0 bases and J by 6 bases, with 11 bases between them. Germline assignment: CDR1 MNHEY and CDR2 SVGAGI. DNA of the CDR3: TGTGCCAGCAGTTACTCGCAGAGGGCTTATGAAAAACTGTTTTTT. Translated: CASSYSQRAYEKLFF.

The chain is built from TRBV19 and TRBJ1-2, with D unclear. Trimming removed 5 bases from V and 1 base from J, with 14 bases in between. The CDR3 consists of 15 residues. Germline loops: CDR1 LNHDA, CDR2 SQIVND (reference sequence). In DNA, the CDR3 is TGTGCCAGTAGTGCCCAGGCAGCGGTTAACTATGGCTACACCTTC. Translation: CASSAQAAVNYGYTF. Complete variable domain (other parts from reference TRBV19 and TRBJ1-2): DGGITQSPKYLFRKEGQNVTLSCEQNLNHDAMYWYRQDPGQGLRLIYYSQIVNDFQKGDIAEGYSVSREKKESFPLTVTSAQKNPTAFYLCASSAQAAVNYGYTFGSGTRLTVV.

The DNA of the CDR3 is TGTGCCAGCAGCTTACAGGGTTATGAAAAACTGTTTTTT. Its protein is CASSLQGYEKLFF. J is TRBJ1-4 and V is TRBV7-2, with D possibly being TRBD1 (5 bases). CDR1 is SGHTA, CDR2 FQGNSA, per germline. Trimming took 2 bases from V and 6 from J, leaving 7 bases between them. The CDR3 is 13 residues long.

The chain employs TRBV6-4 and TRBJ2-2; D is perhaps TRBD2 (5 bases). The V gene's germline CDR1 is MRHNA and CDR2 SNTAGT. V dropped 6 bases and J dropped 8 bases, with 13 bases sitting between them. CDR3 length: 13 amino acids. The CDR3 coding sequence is TGTGCCAGCAGCTCGACCGGGGAAGGGGAGCTGTTTTTT. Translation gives CASSSTGEGELFF.

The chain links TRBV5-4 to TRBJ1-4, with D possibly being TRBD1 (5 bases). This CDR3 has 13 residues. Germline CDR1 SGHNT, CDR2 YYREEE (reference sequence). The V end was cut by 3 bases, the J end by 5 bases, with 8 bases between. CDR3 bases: TGTGCCAGCAGCTCTCGACAGAATGAAAAACTGTTTTTT. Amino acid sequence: CASSSRQNEKLFF.